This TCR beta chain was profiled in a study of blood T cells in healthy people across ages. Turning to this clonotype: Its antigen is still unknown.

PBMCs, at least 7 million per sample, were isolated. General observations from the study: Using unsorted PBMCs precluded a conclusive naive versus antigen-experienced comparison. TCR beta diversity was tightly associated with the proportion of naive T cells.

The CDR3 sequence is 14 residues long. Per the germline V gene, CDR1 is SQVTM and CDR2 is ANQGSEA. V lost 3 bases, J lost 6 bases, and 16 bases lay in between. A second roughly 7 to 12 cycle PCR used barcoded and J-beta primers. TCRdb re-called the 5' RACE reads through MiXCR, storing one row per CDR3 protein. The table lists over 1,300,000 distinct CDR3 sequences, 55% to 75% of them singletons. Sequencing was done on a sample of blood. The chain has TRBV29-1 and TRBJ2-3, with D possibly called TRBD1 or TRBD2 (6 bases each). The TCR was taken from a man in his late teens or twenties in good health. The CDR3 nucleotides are TGCAGCGTTGACTCCGGGGGCCGGGGGGATACGCAGTATTTT. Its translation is CSVDSGGRGDTQYF.